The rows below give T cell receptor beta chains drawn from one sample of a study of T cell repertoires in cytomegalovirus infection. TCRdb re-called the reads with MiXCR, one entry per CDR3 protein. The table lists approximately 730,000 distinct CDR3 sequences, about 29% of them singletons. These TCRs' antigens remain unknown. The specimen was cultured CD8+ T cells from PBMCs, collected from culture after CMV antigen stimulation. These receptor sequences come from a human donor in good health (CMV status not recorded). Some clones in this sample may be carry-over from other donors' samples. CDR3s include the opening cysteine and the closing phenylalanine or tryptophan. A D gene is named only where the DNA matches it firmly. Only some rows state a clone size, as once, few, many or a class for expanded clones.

CDR3aa: CSAIPLEGTGNYGYTF; CDR3nt: TGCAGTGCTATCCCTCTGGAGGGGACAGGGAATTATGGCTACACCTTC; j_gene: TRBJ1-2; abundance: .; d_gene: TRBD1; v_gene: TRBV20-1
CDR3aa: CASALTQGGTLGMNF; CDR3nt: TGTGCCAGCGCGCTTACCCAAGGGGGAACCCTAGGGATGAACTTT; j_gene: TRBJ1-1; abundance: many; d_gene: .; v_gene: TRBV13
CDR3aa: CASSYHSRGNNSPLHF; CDR3nt: TGTGCCAGCAGTTATCACTCCAGGGGAAATAATTCACCCCTCCACTTT; j_gene: TRBJ1-6; abundance: .; d_gene: .; v_gene: TRBV27
CDR3aa: CASTLQGAHGNTIYF; CDR3nt: TGTGCCAGCACCCTTCAGGGGGCGCACGGAAACACCATATATTTT; j_gene: TRBJ1-3; abundance: .; d_gene: TRBD1; v_gene: TRBV7-9
CDR3aa: CASTDRVFTGELFF; CDR3nt: TGTGCCAGCACCGACAGGGTTTTCACCGGGGAGCTGTTTTTT; j_gene: TRBJ2-2; abundance: .; d_gene: TRBD1; v_gene: TRBV27
CDR3aa: CASSYSERDSSYEQYF; CDR3nt: TGTGCCAGCAGTTACAGTGAACGGGACAGCTCCTACGAGCAGTACTTC; j_gene: TRBJ2-7; abundance: .; d_gene: TRBD1; v_gene: TRBV6-5
CDR3aa: CATSVTGPETQYF; CDR3nt: TGTGCCACCAGTGTCACGGGCCCAGAGACCCAGTACTTC; j_gene: TRBJ2-5; abundance: .; d_gene: .; v_gene: TRBV24-1
CDR3aa: CASSFFRDEETQYF; CDR3nt: TGTGCCAGCAGCTTTTTTAGGGACGAAGAGACCCAGTACTTC; j_gene: TRBJ2-5; abundance: many; d_gene: .; v_gene: TRBV7-9
CDR3aa: CSANKGLANAGELFF; CDR3nt: TGCAGTGCTAACAAGGGACTAGCGAATGCCGGGGAGCTGTTTTTT; j_gene: TRBJ2-2; abundance: many; d_gene: TRBD2; v_gene: TRBV20-1
CDR3aa: CASSSTGLLNEQFF; CDR3nt: TGTGCCAGCAGCTCAACGGGGCTCCTCAATGAGCAGTTCTTC; j_gene: TRBJ2-1; abundance: .; d_gene: .; v_gene: TRBV7-9
CDR3aa: CASSPPYGGAGEQFF; CDR3nt: TGTGCCAGCTCACCACCGTACGGGGGGGCGGGTGAGCAGTTCTTC; j_gene: TRBJ2-1; abundance: .; d_gene: TRBD2; v_gene: TRBV18
CDR3aa: CSAEGQGQPEAFF; CDR3nt: TGCAGTGCAGAGGGACAGGGGCAGCCTGAAGCTTTCTTT; j_gene: TRBJ1-1; abundance: few; d_gene: TRBD1; v_gene: TRBV20-1
CDR3aa: CATAPAAKGFNQPQHF; CDR3nt: TGTGCCACGGCGCCGGCAGCGAAGGGCTTTAATCAGCCCCAGCATTTT; j_gene: TRBJ1-5; abundance: .; d_gene: .; v_gene: TRBV10-3
CDR3aa: CASSSQGALEKLFF; CDR3nt: TGTGCCAGCAGTTCCCAGGGGGCGTTGGAAAAACTGTTTTTT; j_gene: TRBJ1-4; abundance: .; d_gene: TRBD1; v_gene: TRBV27
CDR3aa: CASSLAEGGPEAFF; CDR3nt: TGTGCCAGCAGCTTAGCGGAAGGGGGCCCTGAAGCTTTCTTT; j_gene: TRBJ1-1; abundance: .; d_gene: TRBD1; v_gene: TRBV7-2
CDR3aa: CASSQVDMSTDTQYF; CDR3nt: TGCGCCAGCAGCCAAGTGGACATGTCCACAGATACGCAGTATTTT; j_gene: TRBJ2-3; abundance: few; d_gene: .; v_gene: TRBV4-1
CDR3aa: CASSFVAGERVTDTQYF; CDR3nt: TGTGCCAGCAGTTTCGTAGCGGGGGAAAGGGTTACAGATACGCAGTATTTT; j_gene: TRBJ2-3; abundance: few; d_gene: TRBD2; v_gene: TRBV12-3/TRBV12-4
CDR3aa: CASRERSNQPQHF; CDR3nt: TGTGCCAGCAGGGAGAGGTCAAATCAGCCCCAGCATTTT; j_gene: TRBJ1-5; abundance: .; d_gene: .; v_gene: TRBV12-3/TRBV12-4
CDR3aa: CASSPHFALGNNEQFF; CDR3nt: TGTGCCAGCAGCCCTCATTTTGCTCTTGGGAACAATGAGCAGTTCTTC; j_gene: TRBJ2-1; abundance: few; d_gene: .; v_gene: TRBV13
CDR3aa: CASSPRTSGVDSGANVLTF; CDR3nt: TGTGCCAGCAGCCCCAGGACTAGCGGGGTGGACTCTGGGGCCAACGTCCTGACTTTC; j_gene: TRBJ2-6; abundance: .; d_gene: TRBD2; v_gene: TRBV7-2
CDR3aa: CASSPSSGGAYEQFF; CDR3nt: TGTGCCAGCAGCCCCTCTAGCGGGGGGGCCTATGAGCAGTTCTTC; j_gene: TRBJ2-1; abundance: many; d_gene: TRBD2; v_gene: TRBV6-5
CDR3aa: CASSSGPGGGEQFF; CDR3nt: TGTGCCAGCAGCTCAGGCCCTGGGGGGGGTGAGCAGTTCTTC; j_gene: TRBJ2-1; abundance: .; d_gene: TRBD2; v_gene: TRBV7-6
CDR3aa: CASTSTLAGELFF; CDR3nt: TGTGCCAGCACCTCGACATTAGCCGGGGAGCTGTTTTTT; j_gene: TRBJ2-2; abundance: .; d_gene: .; v_gene: TRBV12-3/TRBV12-4
CDR3aa: CASSLDALPTDTQYF; CDR3nt: TGTGCCAGCAGCTTGGACGCCTTACCCACAGATACGCAGTATTTT; j_gene: TRBJ2-3; abundance: few; d_gene: .; v_gene: TRBV5-6
CDR3aa: CAISILTSYNEQFF; CDR3nt: TGTGCCATCTCCATTCTGACCTCCTACAATGAGCAGTTCTTC; j_gene: TRBJ2-1; abundance: .; d_gene: .; v_gene: TRBV7-9
CDR3aa: CASSPGSPLGNSPLHF; CDR3nt: TGTGCCAGCAGCCCGGGGAGTCCCTTGGGGAATTCACCCCTCCACTTT; j_gene: TRBJ1-6; abundance: .; d_gene: .; v_gene: TRBV11-2
CDR3aa: CASSLVGRTGGAGKTQYF; CDR3nt: TGTGCCAGCAGCTTGGTAGGGAGGACAGGGGGCGCTGGGAAGACCCAGTACTTC; j_gene: TRBJ2-5; abundance: .; d_gene: TRBD1; v_gene: TRBV5-6
CDR3aa: CASSPGTGPWGELFF; CDR3nt: TGTGCCAGCAGCCCCGGGACAGGGCCATGGGGGGAGCTGTTTTTT; j_gene: TRBJ2-2; abundance: .; d_gene: TRBD1; v_gene: TRBV9
CDR3aa: CASSVPSGQGGQETQYF; CDR3nt: TGTGCCAGCAGCGTACCATCGGGACAGGGGGGACAAGAGACCCAGTACTTC; j_gene: TRBJ2-5; abundance: .; d_gene: TRBD1; v_gene: TRBV5-5
CDR3aa: CASSDGGSNEKLFF; CDR3nt: TGCGCCAGCAGTGACGGGGGCTCTAATGAAAAACTGTTTTTT; j_gene: TRBJ1-4; abundance: .; d_gene: .; v_gene: TRBV10-2
CDR3aa: CASSLILWDKDGYTF; CDR3nt: TGTGCCAGCAGCTTAATCTTATGGGACAAAGATGGCTACACCTTC; j_gene: TRBJ1-2; abundance: .; d_gene: .; v_gene: TRBV7-9
CDR3aa: CATSRRGQGPTEAFF; CDR3nt: TGTGCCACCAGCAGAAGAGGCCAGGGGCCCACTGAAGCTTTCTTT; j_gene: TRBJ1-1; abundance: .; d_gene: .; v_gene: TRBV15
CDR3aa: CASSATSYEQYF; CDR3nt: TGTGCCAGCAGTGCTACCTCCTACGAGCAGTACTTC; j_gene: TRBJ2-7; abundance: many; d_gene: .; v_gene: TRBV12-3/TRBV12-4
CDR3aa: CASSPVETGRSTDTQYF; CDR3nt: TGTGCCAGCTCACCTGTGGAGACAGGGCGAAGCACAGATACGCAGTATTTT; j_gene: TRBJ2-3; abundance: .; d_gene: TRBD1; v_gene: TRBV18
CDR3aa: CASGPGGLGTEAFF; CDR3nt: TGTGCCAGCGGCCCAGGGGGGCTCGGCACTGAAGCTTTCTTT; j_gene: TRBJ1-1; abundance: .; d_gene: TRBD1; v_gene: TRBV4-2
CDR3aa: CASSQDWDQPQHF; CDR3nt: TGCGCCAGCAGCCAAGATTGGGATCAGCCCCAGCATTTT; j_gene: TRBJ1-5; abundance: few; d_gene: .; v_gene: TRBV4-1
CDR3aa: CASGLSSGGPNEQFF; CDR3nt: TGTGCTAGTGGTTTATCTAGCGGGGGCCCCAATGAGCAGTTCTTC; j_gene: TRBJ2-1; abundance: few; d_gene: TRBD2; v_gene: TRBV12-5
CDR3aa: CASSQQPGQISTDTQYF; CDR3nt: TGTGCCAGCAGCCAGCAACCGGGACAGATTAGCACAGATACGCAGTATTTT; j_gene: TRBJ2-3; abundance: .; d_gene: TRBD1; v_gene: TRBV4-2